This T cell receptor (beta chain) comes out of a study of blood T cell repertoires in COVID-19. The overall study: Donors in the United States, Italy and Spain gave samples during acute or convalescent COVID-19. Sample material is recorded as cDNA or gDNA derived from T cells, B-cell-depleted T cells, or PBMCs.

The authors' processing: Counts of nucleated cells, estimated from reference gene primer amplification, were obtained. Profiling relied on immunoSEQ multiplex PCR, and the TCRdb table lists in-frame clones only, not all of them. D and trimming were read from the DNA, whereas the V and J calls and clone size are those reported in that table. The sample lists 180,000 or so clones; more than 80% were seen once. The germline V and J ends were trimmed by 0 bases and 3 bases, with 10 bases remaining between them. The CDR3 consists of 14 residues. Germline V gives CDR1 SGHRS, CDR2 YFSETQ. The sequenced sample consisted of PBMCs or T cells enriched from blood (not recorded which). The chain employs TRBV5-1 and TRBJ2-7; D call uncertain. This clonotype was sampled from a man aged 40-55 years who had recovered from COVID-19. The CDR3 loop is CASSLDVTVYEQYF. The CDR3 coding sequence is TGCGCCAGCAGCTTGGACGTTACAGTCTACGAGCAGTACTTC.